These T cell receptor beta chains were read from a single sample in a study of cytomegalovirus exposure and HLA in healthy donors. Using immunoSEQ multiplex PCR, the repertoire was profiled, and TCRdb retains in-frame clones only, with some absent. The sample consists of around 66,000 clones, around 97% of them appearing once. Sample: PBMCs. These receptors came from a woman in her late teens or twenties in good health and CMV-seropositive. The CDR3 runs from the conserved cysteine through the conserved F or W. A D gene is named only where the DNA matches it firmly. Size is omitted from some rows. Given values are once, few, many or a class for expanded clones.

d_call j_call v_call clone_size cdr3_aa cdr3_nt
NA TRBJ2-1 TRBV20-1 NA CSASPGGEQFF TGCAGTGCTAGTCCGGGGGGCGAGCAGTTCTTC
NA TRBJ2-3 TRBV7-6 NA CASSAGPPIDTQYF TGTGCCAGCAGCGCGGGACCACCCATTGATACGCAGTATTTT
NA TRBJ2-7 TRBV6-5 NA CASSSRPSGSSYEQYF TGTGCCAGCAGTTCCCGTCCCAGCGGCAGCTCCTACGAGCAGTACTTC
TRBD2 TRBJ2-1 TRBV7-3 once CASSPQSGRDEQFF TGTGCCAGCAGCCCTCAAAGCGGGAGGGATGAGCAGTTCTTC
NA TRBJ2-7 TRBV7-2 NA CASSRDAGAYEQYF TGTGCCAGCAGCCGAGACGCAGGGGCCTACGAGCAGTACTTC
TRBD1 TRBJ1-5 TRBV9 NA CASARGTGTNQPQHF TGTGCCAGTGCCCGTGGGACAGGGACCAATCAGCCCCAGCATTTT
NA TRBJ2-7 TRBV10-1 NA CASSERESYEQYF TGCGCCAGCAGTGAGCGGGAGTCCTACGAGCAGTACTTC
NA TRBJ2-1 TRBV5-1 NA CASSPGEPYNEQFF TGCGCCAGCAGCCCGGGGGAGCCGTACAATGAGCAGTTCTTC
TRBD1 TRBJ2-7 TRBV27 NA CASSPGQGASYEQYF TGTGCCAGCAGCCCGGGACAGGGGGCGTCCTACGAGCAGTACTTC
NA TRBJ1-5 TRBV11-2 NA CASSFPGQPQHF TGTGCCAGCAGCTTTCCGGGTCAGCCCCAGCATTTT
TRBD2 TRBJ2-1 TRBV25-1 NA CASSRGTGGYNEQFF TGTGCCAGCAGCCGAGGGACGGGAGGGTACAATGAGCAGTTCTTC
TRBD1 TRBJ1-2 TRBV7-3 NA CASSRGQGYGYTF TGTGCCAGCAGCCGCGGACAGGGTTATGGCTACACCTTC
NA TRBJ2-3 TRBV9 NA CASSAEGGTDTQYF TGTGCCAGCAGCGCTGAGGGGGGCACAGATACGCAGTATTTT
TRBD1 TRBJ2-3 TRBV5-8 NA CASSPLRGQGDTQYF TGTGCCAGCAGCCCACTCAGGGGGCAGGGAGATACGCAGTATTTT
NA TRBJ1-2 TRBV11-2 NA CASSLGRDGYTF TGTGCCAGCAGCTTAGGGAGAGATGGCTACACCTTC
TRBD1 TRBJ2-7 TRBV27 NA CASNSVDRRLGTYEQYF TGTGCCAGCAACTCCGTGGACAGGCGGCTCGGTACCTACGAGCAGTACTTC
NA TRBJ2-2 TRBV27 NA CASSLGSPYTGELFF TGTGCCAGCAGTTTGGGCAGCCCTTACACCGGGGAGCTGTTTTTT
NA TRBJ2-1 TRBV5-5 NA CASSSGWSSYNEQFF TGTGCCAGCAGCTCAGGGTGGAGCTCCTACAATGAGCAGTTCTTC
NA TRBJ1-2 TRBV10-1 NA CASSESRLGANYGYTF TGCGCCAGCAGTGAGTCGAGACTGGGGGCAAACTATGGCTACACCTTC
NA TRBJ2-6 TRBV25-1 NA CASSVGSSGANVLTF TGTGCCAGCAGTGTAGGGAGCTCTGGGGCCAACGTCCTGACTTTC
NA TRBJ2-7 TRBV27 NA CASSSDGYEQYF TGTGCCAGCAGTTCCGACGGGTACGAGCAGTACTTC
TRBD1 TRBJ1-5 TRBV25-1 NA CASSGTGSNQPQHF TGTGCCAGCAGTGGGACAGGGAGTAATCAGCCCCAGCATTTT
NA TRBJ1-5 TRBV28 NA CASSTGVQPQHF TGTGCCAGCAGCACAGGCGTTCAGCCCCAGCATTTT
NA TRBJ1-2 TRBV28 NA CASSRGDFYGYTF TGTGCCAGCAGTAGAGGGGACTTCTATGGCTACACCTTC
TRBD2 TRBJ2-3 TRBV10-3 NA CAISVDLGLAGGRVTQYF TGTGCCATCAGTGTAGATTTGGGACTAGCGGGAGGAAGAGTTACGCAGTATTTT
TRBD1 TRBJ2-2 TRBV5-1 NA CASSLRGQANTGELFF TGCGCCAGCAGCCTTAGGGGACAGGCAAACACCGGGGAGCTGTTTTTT